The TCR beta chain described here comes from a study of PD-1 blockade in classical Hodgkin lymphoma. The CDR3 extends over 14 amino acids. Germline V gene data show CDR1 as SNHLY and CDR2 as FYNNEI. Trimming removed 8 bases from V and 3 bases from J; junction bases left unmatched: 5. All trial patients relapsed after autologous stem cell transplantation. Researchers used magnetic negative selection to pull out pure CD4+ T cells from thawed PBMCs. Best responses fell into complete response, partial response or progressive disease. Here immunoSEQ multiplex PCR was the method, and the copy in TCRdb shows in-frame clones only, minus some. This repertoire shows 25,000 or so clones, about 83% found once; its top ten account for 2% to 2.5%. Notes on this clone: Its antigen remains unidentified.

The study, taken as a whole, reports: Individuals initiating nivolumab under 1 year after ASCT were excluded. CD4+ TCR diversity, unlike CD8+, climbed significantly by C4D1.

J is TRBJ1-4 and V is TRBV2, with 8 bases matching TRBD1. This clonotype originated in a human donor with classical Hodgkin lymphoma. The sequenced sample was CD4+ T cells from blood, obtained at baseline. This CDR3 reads CASQRTGPNEKLFF. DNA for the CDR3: TGTGCCAGCCAAAGGACAGGGCCTAATGAAAAACTGTTTTTT.